The next 7 T cell receptor beta chains were all read from a single sample in a study of blood T cell repertoires in COVID-19. TCRdb keeps only in-frame clones here, not all; method: immunoSEQ multiplex PCR. In the table there are some 150,000 clones, about 90% of which are singletons. The sequenced sample was peripheral blood. The receptors come from a man aged 50-60 years with acute or convalescent COVID-19.

The chain joins TRBV6-5 to TRBJ2-3, with D uncertain. V lost 6 bases and J lost 0, with 7 bases in between. Germline V gene data show CDR1 as MNHEY and CDR2 as SVGAGI. The CDR3 has 13 residues. Written as DNA, the CDR3 is TGTGCCAGCAGGCTCGGTAGCACAGATACGCAGTATTTT. Amino acids: CASRLGSTDTQYF.

This clone was picked up one time. The chain is built from TRBV6-6 and TRBJ1-6, with unresolved D. V was shortened by 5 bases and J by 9 bases, with 14 bases between the two germline ends. Germline V gene data show CDR1 as MNHNY and CDR2 as SVGAGI (reference sequence). CDR3 length equals 14 residues. The CDR3 region has the DNA TGTGCCAGCAGTCCGGGAGAGCGGCGTTCACCCCTCCACTTT. It codes for CASSPGERRSPLHF.

The chain combines TRBV6-2 or TRBV6-3 with TRBJ2-7; 10 bases fit TRBD1. The trim removed 6 bases at V and 2 bases at J, leaving 7 bases unmatched. Per germline, CDR1 MNHEY and CDR2 SVGEGT. The CDR3 length is 15 residues. In DNA, the CDR3 is TGTGCCAGCAGCTCGACAGGGGGCAGGGCCTACGAGCAGTACTTC. As protein: CASSSTGGRAYEQYF.

The chain uses TRBV4-2 and TRBJ2-2; TRBD2 aligns across 7 bases. Germline CDR1 LGHNA, CDR2 YNFKEQ. V dropped 1 base and J dropped 4; count of bases not matched to a gene: 3. The CDR3 has 15 residues. CDR3 DNA sequence: TGTGCCAGCAGCCAAGTGGGAGGGCGCACCGGGGAGCTGTTTTTT. Translated: CASSQVGGRTGELFF.

This clone was seen just once. The rearrangement links TRBV6-2 or TRBV6-3 to TRBJ2-2; no clear D. The CDR3 loop spans 14 amino acids. V lost 5 bases to trimming and J lost 1 base, with 8 bases between them. Germline V lookup: CDR1 MNHEY, CDR2 SVGEGT. Written as DNA, the CDR3 is TGTGCCAGCAGTCCCAGGTGGAACACCGGGGAGCTGTTTTTT. This gives the protein CASSPRWNTGELFF.

V is TRBV7-9 and J is TRBJ1-3, with 7 nucleotides matching TRBD1. V lost 5 bases, J lost 2 bases, and 3 bases stayed unmatched. The CDR3 runs 14 residues. CDR1 and CDR2 from the germline V gene are SEHNR and FQNEAQ (reference sequence). CDR3 residues: CASSGGTAGNTIYF. The CDR3, as DNA: TGTGCCAGCAGCGGTGGGACAGCTGGAAACACCATATATTTT. Variable domain in full (rest from reference TRBV7-9 and TRBJ1-3): DTGVSQNPRHKITKRGQNVTFRCDPISEHNRLYWYRQTLGQGPEFLTYFQNEAQLEKSRLLSDRFSAERPKGSFSTLEIQRTEQGDSAMYLCASSGGTAGNTIYFGEGSWLTVV.

This rearrangement joins TRBV5-6 to TRBJ2-7; TRBD2 matches 10 bases. The ends lost 2 bases at V and 4 bases at J; junction bases unmatched: 3. There are 14 residues in the CDR3. CDR1 is SGHDT, CDR2 YYEEEE, per germline. The CDR3, as DNA: TGTGCCAGCAGCTTACGACTAGCGGGTTACGAGCAGTACTTC. Protein sequence: CASSLRLAGYEQYF.